Each of the 22 T cell receptor beta chains below was sequenced from the same sample in a study of T cells after yellow fever vaccination. A single record per CDR3 protein comes from TCRdb applying MiXCR to the 5' RACE reads. Counted here are hundreds of thousands of distinct CDR3 sequences, 12% occurring once; the ten biggest clones make up 3.2%. This specimen consisted of CD4+ T cells sorted from PBMCs, obtained 15 days after the yellow fever booster vaccination. These receptors were collected from a man younger than 30 who received the YFV17D yellow fever vaccine.

This clonotype has a handful of counts. The genes are TRBV6-2 or TRBV6-3 and TRBJ2-3, with D uncertain. V lost 2 bases and J 2 bases, leaving 8 bases between the germline ends. This CDR3 spans 14 amino acids. The germline gives CDR1 MNHEY, CDR2 SVGEGT. CDR3 DNA: TGTGCCAGCAGTTACAGGGCCTTCACAGATACGCAGTATTTT. This sequence encodes CASSYRAFTDTQYF.

This clonotype was seen only a few times. This chain's CDR3 is CASSTPSRGIYEQYF. CDR3 nucleotide sequence: TGCGCCAGCAGCACACCCAGTAGGGGTATCTACGAGCAGTACTTC. The rearrangement joins TRBV4-1 to TRBJ2-7, with D possibly matching TRBD1 (5 bases). Trimming took off 5 bases at V and 3 bases at J, with 17 bases between the two ends. The germline gives CDR1 MGHRA, CDR2 YSYEKL. This CDR3 contains 15 residues.

This chain connects TRBV7-6 to TRBJ2-7; 7 bases align to TRBD1. Germline-derived CDR1 and CDR2 are SGHVS and FNYEAQ. The CDR3 covers 14 residues. With 5 bases clipped from V and 0 bases from J, the junction kept 4 bases outside the gene matches. The chain's CDR3 is CASSNRDSSYEQYF. The DNA of the CDR3 is TGTGCCAGCAGCAACCGGGACAGCTCCTACGAGCAGTACTTC.

The chain joins TRBV5-1 to TRBJ2-1; D is undetermined. From germline, CDR1 is SGHRS and CDR2 YFSETQ. The ends were cut back, 5 bases at V and 5 bases at J, with 5 bases in the middle. The CDR3 spans 11 residues. The CDR3 sequence is CASRFNNEQFF. CDR3 in DNA: TGCGCCAGCAGGTTTAACAATGAGCAGTTCTTC.

This clonotype was picked up a small number of times. The chain carries TRBV10-3 and TRBJ2-7; possibly TRBD1 or TRBD2 for D (7 bases each). Trimming pared 6 bases from V and 2 bases from J, leaving 14 bases between. The CDR3 is 14 amino acids. CDR1 is ENHRY, CDR2 SYGVKD, per germline. The CDR3 reads CAIRAGQLTYEQYF. The CDR3 DNA is TGTGCCATCAGAGCGGGACAGCTTACCTACGAGCAGTACTTC.

The chain is built from TRBV5-1 and TRBJ1-1; perhaps TRBD1 as D (5 bases). With 0 bases removed from V and 0 bases from J, the gap between germline ends came to 12 bases. The CDR3 sequence is 16 residues long. In germline, CDR1 is SGHRS, CDR2 YFSETQ. CDR3 nucleotide sequence: TGCGCCAGCAGCTTGGCCCGGGCAGGGATGAACACTGAAGCTTTCTTT. Translation gives CASSLARAGMNTEAFF.

This clonotype has only a few counts. This chain links TRBV20-1 with TRBJ2-3; the D gene is possibly TRBD2 (6 bases). CDR3 length: 14 residues. V was cut by 5 bases and J by 3 bases, with 15 bases left in between. Germline V gives CDR1 DFQATT, CDR2 SNEGSKA (reference sequence). The CDR3 DNA sequence: TGCAGTGCTTGTAGGGACTCTATTACAGATACGCAGTATTTT. It specifies CSACRDSITDTQYF.

V and J are TRBV6-5 and TRBJ2-7; 7 bases are a match to TRBD1. With V trimmed by 6 bases and J by 1 base, 9 bases remained unmatched. CDR1 is MNHEY, CDR2 SVGAGI, per germline. The length of the CDR3 is 15 residues. CDR3 protein: CASRPIGGESYEQYF. CDR3 nucleotide sequence: TGTGCCAGCAGGCCTATAGGGGGCGAATCCTACGAGCAGTACTTC.

The chain uses TRBV24-1 and TRBJ1-2; D is ambiguous. V dropped 9 bases and J dropped 4 bases, with 11 bases sitting between them. The CDR3 loop spans 12 amino acids. Germline CDR1 is KGHDR and CDR2 is SFDVKD. The CDR3 nucleotides read TGTGCCACCGGCAGCGAATTCTATGGCTACACCTTC. It codes for CATGSEFYGYTF.

The chain combines TRBV7-8 with TRBJ2-3; TRBD2 agrees at 7 bases. V gave up 5 bases and J gave up 5 bases; unmatched junction bases: 13. Germline V gene sequence: CDR1 SGHVS, CDR2 FQNEAQ. This CDR3 has 16 amino acids. Written as DNA, the CDR3 is TGTGCCAGCAGCGGGGGGACTAAGGGGCGAGTAGATACGCAGTATTTT. This gives the protein CASSGGTKGRVDTQYF.

This clonotype occurred a few times. The rearrangement joins TRBV5-8 to TRBJ1-5; maybe TRBD1 (6 bases). V lost 2 bases and J lost 7, with 16 bases in between. Germline V gene lookup returns CDR1 SGHTS and CDR2 YDEGEE. The CDR3 has 15 residues. The CDR3 region is CASSLGGANGQPQHF. For the CDR3, the DNA is TGTGCCAGCAGCTTAGGGGGGGCGAATGGGCAGCCCCAGCATTTT.

J is TRBJ2-3 and V is TRBV6-5; 10 nucleotides line up with TRBD1. Germline V gives CDR1 MNHEY, CDR2 SVGAGI. This CDR3 has 14 amino acids. V lost 11 bases and J lost 4; bases outside the gene matches: 9. CDR3 bases: TGTGCCGTCCGGGACAGGGGTTTTTCAGATACGCAGTATTTT. As protein: CAVRDRGFSDTQYF.

The V call is TRBV4-3, the J call TRBJ1-1; no definite D call. The germline V gene has CDR1 LGHNA and CDR2 YSLEER. This CDR3 comprises 15 residues. V gave up 4 bases and J gave up 0 bases, with 12 bases separating them. The CDR3 bases are TGCGCCAGCAGCCTCGGATGGGCCGTGAACACTGAAGCTTTCTTT. It is translated as CASSLGWAVNTEAFF.

CDR3 in amino acids: CAWCSSGYEQFF. The CDR3 DNA reads TGTGCCTGGTGTTCTAGCGGGTATGAGCAGTTCTTC. This chain connects TRBV30 to TRBJ2-1, with TRBD2 matching over 8 bases. The CDR3 extends over 12 amino acids. CDR1 and CDR2 from the germline V gene are GTSNPN and SVGIG (reference sequence). V trimming: 5 bases; J trimming: 8 bases; junction bases outside the gene matches: 5.

This rearrangement joins TRBV4-1 to TRBJ1-4, with TRBD1 identical over 9 bases. V was clipped by 0 bases and J by 15 bases; unmatched bases: 5. The V gene's germline CDR1 is MGHRA and CDR2 YSYEKL. The CDR3 contains 13 residues. The CDR3 protein is CASSQERQGELFF. CDR3 bases: TGCGCCAGCAGCCAAGAACGACAGGGGGAGTTGTTTTTT.

V and J are TRBV6-2 or TRBV6-3 and TRBJ2-2, with D perhaps matching TRBD2 (6 bases). This CDR3 has 15 amino acids. Germline CDR1 and CDR2: MNHEY and SVGEGT. Trimming took 2 bases from V and 7 from J, leaving 14 bases between them. The CDR3 DNA sequence: TGTGCCAGCAGTTACCCCCTAGGAGGGTACGGGGAGCTGTTTTTT. This encodes CASSYPLGGYGELFF.

This clonotype has a handful of counts. The chain links TRBV6-5 to TRBJ2-3; unclear D gene. Germline-derived CDR1 and CDR2 are MNHEY and SVGAGI. With 0 bases removed from V and 2 bases from J, the gap between germline ends came to 12 bases. The CDR3 has 16 amino acids. The chain's CDR3 is CASSYSKFPPTDTQYF. In DNA, the CDR3 is TGTGCCAGCAGTTACTCAAAGTTTCCCCCCACAGATACGCAGTATTTT.

The genes are TRBV4-2 and TRBJ1-5; a possible D gene is TRBD1 (6 bases). Trimming took off 4 bases at V and 4 bases at J, with 17 bases between the two ends. CDR1 and CDR2 from the germline V gene are LGHNA and YNFKEQ. The CDR3 sequence is 16 residues long. The CDR3 here is CASSLGGQPLNQPQHF. The CDR3 DNA is TGTGCCAGCAGCCTAGGGGGGCAGCCGTTGAATCAGCCCCAGCATTTT.

The chain is built from TRBV10-3 and TRBJ2-1; D is ambiguous. Germline CDR1 is ENHRY and CDR2 is SYGVKD. V was cut by 0 bases and J by 6 bases, with 12 bases left in between. This CDR3 has 15 amino acids. CDR3 nucleotides: TGTGCCATCAGTGAGTCGCGACCCGCAGCCAATGAGCAGTTCTTC. Translating it yields CAISESRPAANEQFF.

V is TRBV9 and J is TRBJ2-4; tentative D call: TRBD2 (5 bases). Trimming took off 3 bases at V and 7 bases at J, with 14 bases between the two ends. This CDR3 region has 14 residues. Per the germline V gene, CDR1 is SGDLS and CDR2 is YYNGEE. CDR3 nucleotide sequence: TGTGCCAGCAGCGGAGAACTAGTATCTAACATTCAGTACTTC. This translates into CASSGELVSNIQYF. Based on the CDR3 plus reference TRBV9 and TRBJ2-4, the full variable domain is DSGVTQTPKHLITATGQRVTLRCSPRSGDLSVYWYQQSLDQGLQFLIQYYNGEERAKGNILERFSAQQFPDLHSELNLSSLELGDSALYFCASSGELVSNIQYFGAGTRLSVL.

The V and J genes are TRBV10-3 and TRBJ1-2; possible D gene TRBD1, 6 bases. The CDR3 runs 14 residues. Germline V gene data show CDR1 as ENHRY and CDR2 as SYGVKD. V was shortened by 4 bases and J by 7 bases, with 16 bases between the two germline ends. CDR3 coding DNA: TGTGCCATCAGTGGTAAACTGGGGGCCATTGGCTACACCTTC. It codes for CAISGKLGAIGYTF.

The chain employs TRBV7-2 and TRBJ2-3; D possibly corresponds to TRBD1 (5 bases). CDR3 size: 15 residues. Trimming removed 5 bases from V and 0 bases from J, with 12 bases in between. CDR1 is SGHTA and CDR2 is FQGNSA in the germline V gene. The CDR3 loop reads CASSRVGDSTDTQYF. The CDR3 DNA follows: TGTGCCAGCAGCCGCGTAGGGGATAGCACAGATACGCAGTATTTT.